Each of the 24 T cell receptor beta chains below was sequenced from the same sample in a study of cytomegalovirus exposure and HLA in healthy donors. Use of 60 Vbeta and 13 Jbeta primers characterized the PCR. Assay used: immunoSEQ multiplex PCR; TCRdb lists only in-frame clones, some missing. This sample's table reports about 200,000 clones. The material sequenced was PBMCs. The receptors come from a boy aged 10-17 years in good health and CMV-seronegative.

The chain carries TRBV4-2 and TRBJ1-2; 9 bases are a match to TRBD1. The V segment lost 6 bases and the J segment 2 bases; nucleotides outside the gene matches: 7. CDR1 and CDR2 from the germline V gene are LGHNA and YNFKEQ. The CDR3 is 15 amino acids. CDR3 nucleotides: TGTGCCAGCAGTCACCGGGACAGGGAAAACTATGGCTACACCTTC. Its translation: CASSHRDRENYGYTF.

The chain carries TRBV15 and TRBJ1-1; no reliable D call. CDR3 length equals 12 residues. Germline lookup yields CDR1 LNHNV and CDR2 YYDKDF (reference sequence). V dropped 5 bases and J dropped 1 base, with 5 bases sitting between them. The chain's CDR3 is CATSAGNTEAFF. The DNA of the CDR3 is TGTGCCACCAGCGCCGGGAACACTGAAGCTTTCTTT.

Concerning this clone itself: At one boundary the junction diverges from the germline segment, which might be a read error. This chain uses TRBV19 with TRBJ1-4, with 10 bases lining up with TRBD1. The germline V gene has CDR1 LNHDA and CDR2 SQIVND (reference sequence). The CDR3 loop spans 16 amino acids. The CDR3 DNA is TGTGCCAGTACGGGGACAGGGGCCCCACGGTACGAAAAACTGGTTTTT. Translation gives CASTGTGAPRYEKLVF.

This CDR3 is CASSLLLLNTEAFF. The CDR3, as DNA: TGTGCCAGCAGCTTGCTGCTATTGAACACTGAAGCTTTCTTT. This rearrangement joins TRBV5-5 to TRBJ1-1; D uncertain. CDR1 and CDR2 (germline): SGHKS, YYEKEE (reference sequence). The CDR3 spans 14 residues. V shed 1 base and J shed 0 bases, with 7 bases lying between them.

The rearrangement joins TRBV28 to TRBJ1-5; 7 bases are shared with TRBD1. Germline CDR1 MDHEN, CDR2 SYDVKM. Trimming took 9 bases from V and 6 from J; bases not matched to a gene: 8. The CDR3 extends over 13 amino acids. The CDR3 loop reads CASLGQRIQPQHF. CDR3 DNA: TGTGCCAGTTTGGGACAGCGTATTCAGCCCCAGCATTTT.

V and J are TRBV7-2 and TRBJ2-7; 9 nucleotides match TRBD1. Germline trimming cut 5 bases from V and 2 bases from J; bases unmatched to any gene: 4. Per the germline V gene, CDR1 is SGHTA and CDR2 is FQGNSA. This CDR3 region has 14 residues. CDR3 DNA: TGTGCCAGCAGCGCGGGACAGGGTCCCTACGAGCAGTACTTC. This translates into CASSAGQGPYEQYF.

CDR3 sequence reads: CASRVRTGRFNEKLFF. The CDR3 nucleotides are TGCGCCAGCAGGGTTCGGACAGGGAGGTTCAATGAAAAACTGTTTTTT. V and J are TRBV4-1 and TRBJ1-4, with 8 bases matching TRBD1. The J segment lost 5 bases and the V segment lost 6 bases, leaving 11 bases of the junction unmatched. CDR1 MGHRA and CDR2 YSYEKL come from the germline V gene. This CDR3 is built from 16 residues.

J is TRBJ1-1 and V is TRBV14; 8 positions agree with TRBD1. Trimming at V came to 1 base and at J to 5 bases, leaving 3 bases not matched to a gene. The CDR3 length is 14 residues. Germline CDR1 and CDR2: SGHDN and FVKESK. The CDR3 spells CASSQATGGTEAFF. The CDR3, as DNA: TGTGCCAGCAGCCAAGCTACAGGGGGAACTGAAGCTTTCTTT.

The CDR3 bases are TGTGCCAGCAGTCTCGCCGGGACAGGGTCCGAGCAGTACTTC. It yields the protein CASSLAGTGSEQYF. This sequence joins TRBV27 and TRBJ2-7; 9 nucleotides line up with TRBD1. The CDR3 extends over 14 amino acids. After removal of 5 bases from V and 6 bases from J, the junction contained 8 bases not matched to a gene. Germline CDR1 reads MNHEY; CDR2 reads SMNVEV (reference sequence).

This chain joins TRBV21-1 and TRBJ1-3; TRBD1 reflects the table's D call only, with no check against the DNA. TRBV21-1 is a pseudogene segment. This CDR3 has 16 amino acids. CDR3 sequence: CASIGGDRGAGNTIYF. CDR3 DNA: TGTGCCAGCATCGGGGGGGACAGGGGTGCGGGAAACACCATATATTTT.

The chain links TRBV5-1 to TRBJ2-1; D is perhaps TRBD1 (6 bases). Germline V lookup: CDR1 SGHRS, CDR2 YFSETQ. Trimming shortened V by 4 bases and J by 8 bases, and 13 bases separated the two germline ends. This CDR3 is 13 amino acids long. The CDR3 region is CASSVRGTDEQFF. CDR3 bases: TGCGCCAGCAGCGTCAGGGGTACGGATGAGCAGTTCTTC.

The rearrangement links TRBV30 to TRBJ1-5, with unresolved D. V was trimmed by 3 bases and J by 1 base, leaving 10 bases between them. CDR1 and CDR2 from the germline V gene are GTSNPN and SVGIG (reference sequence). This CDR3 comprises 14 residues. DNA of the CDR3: TGTGCCTGGAGCCCTGTCCTGAGCAATCAGCCCCAGCATTTT. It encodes CAWSPVLSNQPQHF.

The DNA for the CDR3 is TGTGCCACCACCCCCAGGGGTAATGAAAAACTGTTTTTT. Amino acids: CATTPRGNEKLFF. This sequence joins TRBV28 and TRBJ1-4, with D maybe TRBD1 (6 bases). The germline V gene encodes CDR1 MDHEN and CDR2 SYDVKM. The CDR3 contains 13 residues. V was pared by 10 bases and J by 4 bases, with 13 bases between.

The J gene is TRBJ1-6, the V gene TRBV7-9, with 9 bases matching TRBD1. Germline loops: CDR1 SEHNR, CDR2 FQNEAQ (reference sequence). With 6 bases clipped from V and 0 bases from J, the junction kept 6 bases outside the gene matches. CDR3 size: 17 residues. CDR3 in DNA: TGTGCCAGCAGTCGGGACAGGGCAATCTCCTATAATTCACCCCTCCACTTT. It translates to CASSRDRAISYNSPLHF.

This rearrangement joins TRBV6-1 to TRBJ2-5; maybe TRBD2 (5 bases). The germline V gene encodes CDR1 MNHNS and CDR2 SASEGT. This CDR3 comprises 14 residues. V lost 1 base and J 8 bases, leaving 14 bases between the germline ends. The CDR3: CASSEEGRTGTQYF. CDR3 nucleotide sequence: TGTGCCAGCAGTGAAGAAGGCAGGACGGGAACCCAGTACTTC.

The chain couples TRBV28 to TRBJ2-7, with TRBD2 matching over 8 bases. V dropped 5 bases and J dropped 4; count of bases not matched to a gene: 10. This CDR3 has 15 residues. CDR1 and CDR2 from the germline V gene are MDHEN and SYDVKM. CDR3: CASSARTSPRYEQYF. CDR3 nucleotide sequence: TGTGCCAGCAGTGCCCGGACTAGCCCTCGGTACGAGCAGTACTTC. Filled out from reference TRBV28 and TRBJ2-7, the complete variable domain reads DVKVTQSSRYLVKRTGEKVFLECVQDMDHENMFWYRQDPGLGLRLIYFSYDVKMKEKGDIPEGYSVSREKKERFSLILESASTNQTSMYLCASSARTSPRYEQYFGPGTRLTVT.

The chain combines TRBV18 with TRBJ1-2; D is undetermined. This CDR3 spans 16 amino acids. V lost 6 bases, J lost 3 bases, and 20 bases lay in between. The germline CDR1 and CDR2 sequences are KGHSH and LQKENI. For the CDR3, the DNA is TGTGCCAGCTCCCAATTAGACTCGGTTTTGGACTATGGCTACACCTTC. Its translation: CASSQLDSVLDYGYTF.

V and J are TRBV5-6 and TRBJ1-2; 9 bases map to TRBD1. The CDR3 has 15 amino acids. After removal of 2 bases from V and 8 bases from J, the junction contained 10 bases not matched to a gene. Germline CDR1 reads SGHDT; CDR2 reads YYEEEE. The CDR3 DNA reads TGTGCCAGCAGCTTAGGCCTGACAGGGGGGAAAGGCTACACCTTC. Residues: CASSLGLTGGKGYTF.

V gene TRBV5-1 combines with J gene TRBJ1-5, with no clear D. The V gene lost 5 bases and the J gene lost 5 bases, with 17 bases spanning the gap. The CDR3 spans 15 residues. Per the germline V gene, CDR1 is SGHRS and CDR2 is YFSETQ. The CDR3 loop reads CASRINPLPDQPQHF. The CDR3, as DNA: TGCGCCAGCAGAATAAATCCACTACCAGATCAGCCCCAGCATTTT.

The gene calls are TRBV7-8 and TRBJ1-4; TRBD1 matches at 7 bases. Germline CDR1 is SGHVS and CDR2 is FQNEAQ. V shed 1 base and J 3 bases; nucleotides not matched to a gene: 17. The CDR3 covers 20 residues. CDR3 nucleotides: TGTGCCAGCAGCTTAGATCTCCGACAGGGAGTCGGTTCGGCTAATGAAAAACTGTTTTTT. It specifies CASSLDLRQGVGSANEKLFF.

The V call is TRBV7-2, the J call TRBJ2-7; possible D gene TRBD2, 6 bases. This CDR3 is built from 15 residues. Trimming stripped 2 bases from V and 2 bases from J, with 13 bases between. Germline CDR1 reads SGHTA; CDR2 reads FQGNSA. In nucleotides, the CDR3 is TGTGCCAGCAGCTTATTAGCGGTCCTCACCTACGAGCAGTACTTC. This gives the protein CASSLLAVLTYEQYF.

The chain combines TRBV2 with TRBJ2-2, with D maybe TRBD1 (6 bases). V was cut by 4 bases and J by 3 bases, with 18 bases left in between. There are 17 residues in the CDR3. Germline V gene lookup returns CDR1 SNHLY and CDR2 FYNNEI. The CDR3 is CASSGIGNRDDTGELFF. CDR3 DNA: TGTGCCAGCAGTGGAATCGGGAACAGGGACGACACCGGGGAGCTGTTTTTT.

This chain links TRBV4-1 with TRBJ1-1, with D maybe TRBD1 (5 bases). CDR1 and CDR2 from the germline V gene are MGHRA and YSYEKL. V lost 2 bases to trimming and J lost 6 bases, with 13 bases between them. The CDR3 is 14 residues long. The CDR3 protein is CASSQNRGTAEAFF. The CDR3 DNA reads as TGCGCCAGCAGCCAAAATAGAGGGACTGCTGAAGCTTTCTTT.

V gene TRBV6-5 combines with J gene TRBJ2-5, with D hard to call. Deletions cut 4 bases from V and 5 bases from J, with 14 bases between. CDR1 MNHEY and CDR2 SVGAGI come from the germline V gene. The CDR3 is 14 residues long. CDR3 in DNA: TGTGCCAGCAGTTCCAGAAAGACACGGGAGACCCAGTACTTC. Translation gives CASSSRKTRETQYF.